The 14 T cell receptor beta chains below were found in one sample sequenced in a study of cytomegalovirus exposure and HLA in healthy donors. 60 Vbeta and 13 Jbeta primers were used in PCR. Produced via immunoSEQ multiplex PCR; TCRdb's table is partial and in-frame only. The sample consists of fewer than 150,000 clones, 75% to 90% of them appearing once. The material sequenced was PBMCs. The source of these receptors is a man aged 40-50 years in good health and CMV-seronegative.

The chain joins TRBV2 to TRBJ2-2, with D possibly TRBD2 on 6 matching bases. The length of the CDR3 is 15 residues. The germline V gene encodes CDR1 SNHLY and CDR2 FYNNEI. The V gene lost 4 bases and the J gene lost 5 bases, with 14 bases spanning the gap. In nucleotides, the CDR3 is TGTGCCAGCAGTGCATCGGGAGAGGAAACCGGGGAGCTGTTTTTT. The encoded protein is CASSASGEETGELFF.

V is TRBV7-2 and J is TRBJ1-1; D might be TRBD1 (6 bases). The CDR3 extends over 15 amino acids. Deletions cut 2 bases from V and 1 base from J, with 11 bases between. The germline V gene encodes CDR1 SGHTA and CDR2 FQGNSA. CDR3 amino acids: CASSLLGTQNTEAFF. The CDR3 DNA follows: TGTGCCAGCAGCTTACTTGGGACACAGAACACTGAAGCTTTCTTT.

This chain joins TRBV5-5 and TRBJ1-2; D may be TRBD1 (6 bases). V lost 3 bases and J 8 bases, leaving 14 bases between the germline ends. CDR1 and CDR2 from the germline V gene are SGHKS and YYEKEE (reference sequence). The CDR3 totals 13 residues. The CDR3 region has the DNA TGTGCCAGCAGCTCCTCGACAGGTCGCGGCTACACCTTC. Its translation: CASSSSTGRGYTF.

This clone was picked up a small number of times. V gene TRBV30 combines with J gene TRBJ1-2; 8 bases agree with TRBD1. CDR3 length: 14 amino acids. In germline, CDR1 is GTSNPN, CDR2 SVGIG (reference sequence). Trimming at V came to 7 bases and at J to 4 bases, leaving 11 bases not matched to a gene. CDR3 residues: CASGQGASAYGYTF. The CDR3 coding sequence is TGTGCCTCAGGACAGGGAGCCTCGGCCTATGGCTACACCTTC.

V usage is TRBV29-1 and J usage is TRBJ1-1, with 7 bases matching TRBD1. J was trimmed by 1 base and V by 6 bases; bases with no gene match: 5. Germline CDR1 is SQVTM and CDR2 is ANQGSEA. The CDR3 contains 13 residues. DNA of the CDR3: TGCAGCGTGACAGGGCTGGGGAACACTGAAGCTTTCTTT. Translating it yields CSVTGLGNTEAFF.

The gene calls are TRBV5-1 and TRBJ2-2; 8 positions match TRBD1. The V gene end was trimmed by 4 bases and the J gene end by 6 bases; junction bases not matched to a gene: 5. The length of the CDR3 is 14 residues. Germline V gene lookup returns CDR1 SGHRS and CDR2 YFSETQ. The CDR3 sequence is CASSGQGSPGELFF. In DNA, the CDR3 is TGCGCCAGCAGCGGACAGGGTTCCCCCGGGGAGCTGTTTTTT.

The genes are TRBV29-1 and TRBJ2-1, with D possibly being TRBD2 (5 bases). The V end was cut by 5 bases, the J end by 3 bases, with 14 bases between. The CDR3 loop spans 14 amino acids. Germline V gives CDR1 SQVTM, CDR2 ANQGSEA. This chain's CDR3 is CSVTRDPLYNEQFF. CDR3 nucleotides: TGCAGCGTTACCCGGGATCCCCTCTACAATGAGCAGTTCTTC.

Here the CDR3 DNA reads TGTGCCAGCACCCCCGAAGGAACAGGGCAAAACTATGGCTACACCTTC. This codes for CASTPEGTGQNYGYTF. The chain combines TRBV28 with TRBJ1-2; D might be TRBD1 (6 bases). The CDR3 covers 16 residues. V was trimmed by 7 bases and J by 2 bases, leaving 20 bases between them. Germline values: CDR1 MDHEN, CDR2 SYDVKM.

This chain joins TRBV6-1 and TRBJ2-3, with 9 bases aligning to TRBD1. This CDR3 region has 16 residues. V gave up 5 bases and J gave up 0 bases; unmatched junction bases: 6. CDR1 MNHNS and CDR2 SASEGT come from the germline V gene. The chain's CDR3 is CASSKGTGPSTDTQYF. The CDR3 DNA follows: TGTGCCAGCAGTAAAGGGACAGGGCCTAGCACAGATACGCAGTATTTT.

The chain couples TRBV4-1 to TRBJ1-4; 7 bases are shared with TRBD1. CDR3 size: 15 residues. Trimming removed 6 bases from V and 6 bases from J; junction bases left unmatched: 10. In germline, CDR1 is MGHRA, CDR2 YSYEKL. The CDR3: CASRKTGLKDEKLFF. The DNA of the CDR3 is TGCGCCAGCAGAAAGACAGGGCTTAAGGATGAAAAACTGTTTTTT.

This CDR3 is CASSLAGTGPSYEQYF. CDR3 DNA: TGTGCCAGCAGCTTAGCCGGGACAGGGCCCTCCTACGAGCAGTACTTC. V is TRBV7-8 and J is TRBJ2-7, with 9 bases lining up with TRBD1. The CDR3 covers 16 residues. The ends lost 0 bases at V and 0 bases at J; junction bases unmatched: 3. In germline, CDR1 is SGHVS, CDR2 FQNEAQ.

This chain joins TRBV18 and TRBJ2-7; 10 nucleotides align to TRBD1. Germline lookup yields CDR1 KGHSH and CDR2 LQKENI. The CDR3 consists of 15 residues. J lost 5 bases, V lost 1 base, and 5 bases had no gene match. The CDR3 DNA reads TGTGCCAGCTCACCACAGGGACAGGGGTTCCACGAGCAGTACTTC. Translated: CASSPQGQGFHEQYF.

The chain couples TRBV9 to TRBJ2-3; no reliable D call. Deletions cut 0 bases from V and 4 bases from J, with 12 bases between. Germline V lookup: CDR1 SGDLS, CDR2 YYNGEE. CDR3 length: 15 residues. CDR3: CASSVDATAADTQYF. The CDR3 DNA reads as TGTGCCAGCAGCGTAGATGCCACAGCAGCAGATACGCAGTATTTT.

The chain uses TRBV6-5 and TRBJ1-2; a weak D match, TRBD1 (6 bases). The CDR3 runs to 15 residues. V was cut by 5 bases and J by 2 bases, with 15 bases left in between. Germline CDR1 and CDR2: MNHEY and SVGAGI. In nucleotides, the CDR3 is TGTGCCAGCAGTCGATTACAGGGAACCAACTATGGCTACACCTTC. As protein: CASSRLQGTNYGYTF.